This TCR beta chain originates from a study of early T cells in non-severe SARS-CoV-2 infection. Each CDR3 protein is one row after TCRdb ran MiXCR on the 5' RACE reads. Here the sample spans about 44,000 distinct CDR3 sequences, 6% to 6.5% being singletons. This clonotype has only a few counts. Trimming at V came to 6 bases and at J to 7 bases, leaving 19 bases not matched to a gene. CDR1 is MNHEY, CDR2 SMNVEV, per germline (reference sequence). The CDR3 is made up of 18 amino acids. This sequence joins TRBV27 and TRBJ2-1, with 9 bases lining up with TRBD2. Input material: whole blood. This sequence was found in an adult who was a healthcare worker with PCR-confirmed SARS-CoV-2 infection or an uninfected control (not recorded which). Here the CDR3 reads CASSLTTSGYRVENEQFF. CDR3 bases: TGTGCCAGCAGCCTCACTACTAGCGGGTACCGTGTGGAAAATGAGCAGTTCTTC.